The subject of this entry is one TCR beta chain. Its specificity is unknown. The sequence runs out 3 residues before the end of the CDR3; the remainder is reconstructed from the germline J gene. CDR3 length: 13 amino acids. The V gene lost 7 bases and the J gene lost 1 base, with 10 bases spanning the gap. Germline lookup yields CDR1 LNHDA and CDR2 SQIVND (reference sequence). Average input was around 1,300 ng genomic DNA for immunoSEQ TCR beta CDR3 amplification. Using immunoSEQ multiplex PCR, the repertoire was profiled, and TCRdb retains in-frame clones only, with some absent. The listing contains roughly 40,000 clones. The source of the sample is a study of T cells in women clearing cervical HPV infection. Findings and limits, study-wide: Combining TCR richness with V gene abundances gave approximately 0.8 AUC.

The material sequenced was blood buffy coat. This TCR was sampled from a woman aged 18-69 years with a cervical HPV16 infection that either progressed to CIN3+ or cleared (not recorded which). The chain carries TRBV19 and TRBJ2-5; D possibly corresponds to TRBD1 (5 bases). Here the CDR3 reads CASTQGLQETQYF. The sequenced CDR3 bases are TGTGCCAGTACTCAGGGTCTCCAAGAGACC. Drawing the rest from reference TRBV19 and TRBJ2-5, the complete variable domain is DGGITQSPKYLFRKEGQNVTLSCEQNLNHDAMYWYRQDPGQGLRLIYYSQIVNDFQKGDIAEGYSVSREKKESFPLTVTSAQKNPTAFYLCASTQGLQETQYFGPGTRLLVL.